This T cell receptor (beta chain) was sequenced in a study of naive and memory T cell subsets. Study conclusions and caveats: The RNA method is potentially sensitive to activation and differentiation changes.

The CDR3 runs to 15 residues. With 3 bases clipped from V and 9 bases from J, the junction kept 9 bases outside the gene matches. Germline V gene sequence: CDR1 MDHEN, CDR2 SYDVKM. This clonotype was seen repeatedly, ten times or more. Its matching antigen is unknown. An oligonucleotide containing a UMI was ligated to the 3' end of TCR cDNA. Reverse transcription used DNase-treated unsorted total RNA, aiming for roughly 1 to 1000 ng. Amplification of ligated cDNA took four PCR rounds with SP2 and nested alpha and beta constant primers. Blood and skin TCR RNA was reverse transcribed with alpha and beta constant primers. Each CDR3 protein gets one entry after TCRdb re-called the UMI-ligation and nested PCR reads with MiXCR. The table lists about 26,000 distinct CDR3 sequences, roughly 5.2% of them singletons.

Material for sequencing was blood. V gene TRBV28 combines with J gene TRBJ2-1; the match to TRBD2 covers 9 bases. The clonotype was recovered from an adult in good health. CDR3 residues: CASSFSGSGTSEQFF. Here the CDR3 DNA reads TGTGCCAGCAGTTTTAGCGGGAGCGGAACTTCTGAGCAGTTCTTC.